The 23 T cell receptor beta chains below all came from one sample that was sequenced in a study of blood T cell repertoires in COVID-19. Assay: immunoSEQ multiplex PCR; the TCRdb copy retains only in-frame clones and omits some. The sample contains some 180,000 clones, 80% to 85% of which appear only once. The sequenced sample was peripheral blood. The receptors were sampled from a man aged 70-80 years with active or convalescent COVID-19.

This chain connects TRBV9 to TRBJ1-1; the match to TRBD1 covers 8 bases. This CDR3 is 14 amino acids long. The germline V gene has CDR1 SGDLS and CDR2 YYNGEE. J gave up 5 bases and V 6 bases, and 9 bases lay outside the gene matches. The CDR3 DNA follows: TGTGCCAGCACTTCGGGCAGGGGGCGAACTGAAGCTTTCTTT. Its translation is CASTSGRGRTEAFF.

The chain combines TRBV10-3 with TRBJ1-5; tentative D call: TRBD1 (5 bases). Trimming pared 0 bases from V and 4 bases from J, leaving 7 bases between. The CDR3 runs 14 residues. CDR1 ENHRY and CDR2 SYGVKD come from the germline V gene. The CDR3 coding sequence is TGTGCCATCAGTGAGTCAGGGGTTAATCAGCCCCAGCATTTT. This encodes CAISESGVNQPQHF.

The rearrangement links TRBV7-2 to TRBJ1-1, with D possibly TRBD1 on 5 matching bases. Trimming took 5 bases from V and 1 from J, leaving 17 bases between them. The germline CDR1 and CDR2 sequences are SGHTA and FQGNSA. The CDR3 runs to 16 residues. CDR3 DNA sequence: TGTGCCAGCAGCCGCCGGAGGGGTTGGGGGAACACTGAAGCTTTCTTT. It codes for CASSRRRGWGNTEAFF. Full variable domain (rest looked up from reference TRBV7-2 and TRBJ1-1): GAGVSQSPSNKVTEKGKDVELRCDPISGHTALYWYRQSLGQGLEFLIYFQGNSAPDKSGLPSDRFSAERTGGSVSTLTIQRTQQEDSAVYLCASSRRRGWGNTEAFFGQGTRLTVV.

The CDR3 reads CASRASGTYNEQFF. The CDR3, as DNA: TGTGCCAGCCGGGCTAGCGGGACCTACAATGAGCAGTTCTTC. The chain uses TRBV27 and TRBJ2-1, with 9 positions matching TRBD2. CDR3 length: 14 residues. Per the germline V gene, CDR1 is MNHEY and CDR2 is SMNVEV (reference sequence). With 8 bases clipped from V and 2 bases from J, the junction kept 4 bases outside the gene matches.

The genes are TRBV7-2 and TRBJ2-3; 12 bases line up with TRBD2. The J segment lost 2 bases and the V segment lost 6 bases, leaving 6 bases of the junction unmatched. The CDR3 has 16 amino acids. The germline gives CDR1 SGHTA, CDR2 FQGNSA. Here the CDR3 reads CASRFTSGGNTDTQYF. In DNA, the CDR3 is TGTGCCAGCAGATTTACTAGCGGGGGGAACACAGATACGCAGTATTTT.

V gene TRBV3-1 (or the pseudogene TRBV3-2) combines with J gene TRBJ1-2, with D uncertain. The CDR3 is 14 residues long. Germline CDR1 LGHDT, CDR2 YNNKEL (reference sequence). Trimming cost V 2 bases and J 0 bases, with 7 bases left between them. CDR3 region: CASSQLTTNYGYTF. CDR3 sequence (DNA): TGTGCCAGCAGCCAACTGACAACTAACTATGGCTACACCTTC.

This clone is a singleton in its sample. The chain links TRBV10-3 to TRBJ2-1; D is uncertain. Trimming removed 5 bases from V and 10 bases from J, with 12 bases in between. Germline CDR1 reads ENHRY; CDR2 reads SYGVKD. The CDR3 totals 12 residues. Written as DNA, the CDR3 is TGTGCCATCAGTCCCCCGGCGGCAGAGCAGTTCTTC. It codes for CAISPPAAEQFF.

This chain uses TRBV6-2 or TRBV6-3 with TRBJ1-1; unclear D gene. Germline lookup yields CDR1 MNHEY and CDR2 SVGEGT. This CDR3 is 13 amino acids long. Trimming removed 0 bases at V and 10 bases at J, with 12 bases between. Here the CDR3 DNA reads TGTGCCAGCAGTTACTCGAGGGCCTTTGGAGCTTTCTTT. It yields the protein CASSYSRAFGAFF.

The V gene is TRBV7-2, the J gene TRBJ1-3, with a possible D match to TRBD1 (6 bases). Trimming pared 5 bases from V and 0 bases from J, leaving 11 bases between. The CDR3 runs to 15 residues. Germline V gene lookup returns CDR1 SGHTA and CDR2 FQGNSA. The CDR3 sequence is CASSPGQNSGNTIYF. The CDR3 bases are TGTGCCAGCAGCCCCGGACAGAACTCTGGAAACACCATATATTTT.

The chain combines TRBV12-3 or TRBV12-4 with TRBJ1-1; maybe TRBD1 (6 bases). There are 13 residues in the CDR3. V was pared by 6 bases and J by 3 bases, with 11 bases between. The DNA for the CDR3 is TGTGCCAGCAGCCGGGACACATACACTGAAGCTTTCTTT. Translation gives CASSRDTYTEAFF.

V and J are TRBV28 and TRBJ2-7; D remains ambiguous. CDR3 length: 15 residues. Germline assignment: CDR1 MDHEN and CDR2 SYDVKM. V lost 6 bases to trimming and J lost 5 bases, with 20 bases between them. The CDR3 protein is CASRLRMRNLDEQYF. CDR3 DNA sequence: TGTGCCAGCAGACTGAGGATGAGGAATTTGGACGAGCAGTACTTC. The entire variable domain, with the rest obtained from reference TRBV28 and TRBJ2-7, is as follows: DVKVTQSSRYLVKRTGEKVFLECVQDMDHENMFWYRQDPGLGLRLIYFSYDVKMKEKGDIPEGYSVSREKKERFSLILESASTNQTSMYLCASRLRMRNLDEQYFGPGTRLTVT.

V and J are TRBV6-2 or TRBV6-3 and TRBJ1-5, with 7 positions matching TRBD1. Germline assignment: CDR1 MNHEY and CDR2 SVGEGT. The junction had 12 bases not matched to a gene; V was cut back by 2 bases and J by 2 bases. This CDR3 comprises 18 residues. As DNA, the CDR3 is TGTGCCAGCAGTTACCCACCCCGACAGGGCGCCCGCAATCAGCCCCAGCATTTT. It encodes CASSYPPRQGARNQPQHF.

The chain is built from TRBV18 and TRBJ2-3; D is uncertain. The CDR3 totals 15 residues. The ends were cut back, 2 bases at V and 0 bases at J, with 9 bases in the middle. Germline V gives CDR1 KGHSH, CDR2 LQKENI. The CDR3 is CASSPTPLSTDTQYF. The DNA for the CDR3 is TGTGCCAGCTCACCAACGCCACTCAGCACAGATACGCAGTATTTT. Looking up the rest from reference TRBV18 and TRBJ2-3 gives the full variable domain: NAGVMQNPRHLVRRRGQEARLRCSPMKGHSHVYWYRQLPEEGLKFMVYLQKENIIDESGMPKERFSAEFPKEGPSILRIQQVVRGDSAAYFCASSPTPLSTDTQYFGPGTRLTVL.

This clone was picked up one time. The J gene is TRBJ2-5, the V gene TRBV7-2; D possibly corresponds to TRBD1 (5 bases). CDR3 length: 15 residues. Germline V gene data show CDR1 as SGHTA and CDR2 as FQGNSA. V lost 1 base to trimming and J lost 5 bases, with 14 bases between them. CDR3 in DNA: TGTGCCAGCAGCTTAGTCGCAGGGTTAGAGGAGACCCAGTACTTC. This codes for CASSLVAGLEETQYF.

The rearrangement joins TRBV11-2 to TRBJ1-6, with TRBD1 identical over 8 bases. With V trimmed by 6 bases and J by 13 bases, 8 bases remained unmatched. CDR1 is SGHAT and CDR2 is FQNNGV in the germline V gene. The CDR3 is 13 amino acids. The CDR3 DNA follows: TGTGCCAGCAGACAGGGGGGCGTAACGCCCCTCCACTTT. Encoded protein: CASRQGGVTPLHF.

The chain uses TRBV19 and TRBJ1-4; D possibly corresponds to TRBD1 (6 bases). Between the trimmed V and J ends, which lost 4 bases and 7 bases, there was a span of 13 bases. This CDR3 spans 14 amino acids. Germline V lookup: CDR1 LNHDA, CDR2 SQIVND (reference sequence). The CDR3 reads CASSKDSSIEKLFF. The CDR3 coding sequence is TGTGCCAGTAGTAAGGACAGTTCGATTGAAAAACTGTTTTTT. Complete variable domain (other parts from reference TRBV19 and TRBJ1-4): DGGITQSPKYLFRKEGQNVTLSCEQNLNHDAMYWYRQDPGQGLRLIYYSQIVNDFQKGDIAEGYSVSREKKESFPLTVTSAQKNPTAFYLCASSKDSSIEKLFFGSGTQLSVL.

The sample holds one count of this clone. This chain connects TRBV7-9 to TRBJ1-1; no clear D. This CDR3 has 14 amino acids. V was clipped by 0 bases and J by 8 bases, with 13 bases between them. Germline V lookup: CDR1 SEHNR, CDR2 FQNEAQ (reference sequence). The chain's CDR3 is CASSLALDTREAFF. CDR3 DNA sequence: TGTGCCAGCAGCTTAGCGCTTGATACGAGAGAAGCTTTCTTT.

The CDR3 is CASSLQNNEQFF. CDR3 sequence (DNA): TGTGCCAGCAGCTTGCAGAACAATGAGCAGTTCTTC. This chain links TRBV7-3 with TRBJ2-1; no definite D call. Germline lookup yields CDR1 SGHTA and CDR2 FQGTGA. V gave up 3 bases and J gave up 5 bases, with 5 bases separating them. The CDR3 length is 12 residues.

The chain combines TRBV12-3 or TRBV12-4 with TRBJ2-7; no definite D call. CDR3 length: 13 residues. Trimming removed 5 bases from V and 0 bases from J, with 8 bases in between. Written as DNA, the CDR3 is TGTGCCAGCAGTCCCCCCTACTCCTACGAGCAGTACTTC. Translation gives CASSPPYSYEQYF.

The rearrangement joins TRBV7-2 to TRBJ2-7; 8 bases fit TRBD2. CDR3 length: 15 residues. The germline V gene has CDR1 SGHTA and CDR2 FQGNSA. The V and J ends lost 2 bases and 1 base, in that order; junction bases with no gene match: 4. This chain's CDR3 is CASSLRLAISYEQYF. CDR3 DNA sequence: TGTGCCAGCAGCTTAAGACTAGCGATTTCCTACGAGCAGTACTTC.

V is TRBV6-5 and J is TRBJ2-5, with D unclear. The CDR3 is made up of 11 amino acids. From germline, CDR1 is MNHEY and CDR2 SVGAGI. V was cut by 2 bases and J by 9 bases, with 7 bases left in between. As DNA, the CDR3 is TGTGCCAGCAGTTACGGCCAGGCCCAGTACTTC. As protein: CASSYGQAQYF.

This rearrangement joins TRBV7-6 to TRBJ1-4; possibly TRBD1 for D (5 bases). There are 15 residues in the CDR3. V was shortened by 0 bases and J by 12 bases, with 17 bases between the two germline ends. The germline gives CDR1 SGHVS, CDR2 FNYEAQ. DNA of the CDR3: TGTGCCAGCAGCTTAGCGCCCACAGCCCGGGGGGAACTGTTTTTT. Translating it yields CASSLAPTARGELFF.

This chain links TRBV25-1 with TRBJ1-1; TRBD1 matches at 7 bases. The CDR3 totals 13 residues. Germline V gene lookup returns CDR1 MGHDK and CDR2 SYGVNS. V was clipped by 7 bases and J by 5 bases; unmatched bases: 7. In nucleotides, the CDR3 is TGTGCCAGCATCGACAGGGTCGGGACTGAAGCTTTCTTT. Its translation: CASIDRVGTEAFF.